The 22 T cell receptor beta chains reported below all come from one sample, sequenced in a study of CD8 T cells in Susac syndrome (dated by TCRdb to the late 2010s). Receptor libraries were prepared by the immunoSEQ multiplex PCR assay. RNA was extracted using the RNeasy kit, and roughly 0.45 to 1 microgram was reverse transcribed with random hexamers. TCRdb reanalyzed the raw reads on its own, using fastp at Q25 for trimming and MiXCR for clone calling, and kept in-frame beta chains. When rows share a CDR3 protein, they turn into one entry using the most common DNA and genes. Within this sample are about 440,000 distinct CDR3 sequences, with 85% of them counted one time only. About 0.12% of the sample goes to the ten largest clones. The sequencing sample was made of CD8+ T cells from PBMCs. All receptors derive from a human donor with multiple sclerosis.

The chain uses TRBV6-4 and TRBJ2-1; 7 positions agree with TRBD2. CDR1 is MRHNA and CDR2 is SNTAGT in the germline V gene. The V and J ends lost 2 bases and 6 bases, in that order; junction bases with no gene match: 7. CDR3 length: 15 amino acids. Here the CDR3 DNA reads TGTGCCAGCAGTGACGGGGGGGATTCGAGCAATGAGCAGTTCTTC. It specifies CASSDGGDSSNEQFF.

The V gene is TRBV6-2 or TRBV6-3, the J gene TRBJ2-7, with 8 bases matching TRBD1. Trimming took 6 bases from V and 3 from J; bases not matched to a gene: 10. The germline CDR1 and CDR2 sequences are MNHEY and SVGEGT. This CDR3 comprises 15 residues. The DNA for the CDR3 is TGTGCCAGCAGCCTGGTAGGACAGGGATTCTACGAGCAGTACTTC. This translates into CASSLVGQGFYEQYF.

The rearrangement links TRBV5-1 to TRBJ1-2; D is unresolved. The V gene lost 0 bases and the J gene lost 7 bases, with 10 bases spanning the gap. The CDR3 is 13 residues long. Germline values: CDR1 SGHRS, CDR2 YFSETQ. The CDR3, as DNA: TGCGCCAGCAGCTTGGAGACTAGCATTGGCTACACCTTC. This sequence encodes CASSLETSIGYTF.

The chain joins TRBV5-1 to TRBJ2-1; D might be TRBD1 or TRBD2, each matching 5 bases. This CDR3 is 14 amino acids long. V lost 0 bases and J 8 bases, leaving 12 bases between the germline ends. Germline V gives CDR1 SGHRS, CDR2 YFSETQ. The CDR3 region has the DNA TGCGCCAGCAGCTTGGAAGACAGCGGCGATGAGCAGTTCTTC. Protein sequence: CASSLEDSGDEQFF.

This clonotype appeared a single time. The V call is TRBV6-5, the J call TRBJ2-1; D unresolved. CDR3 size: 14 residues. Trimming removed 7 bases at V and 0 bases at J, with 10 bases between. Germline CDR1 and CDR2: MNHEY and SVGAGI. The DNA of the CDR3 is TGTGCCAGCACCCCGGCTCACTCCTACAATGAGCAGTTCTTC. Its translation: CASTPAHSYNEQFF.

Notes on this clonotype: At one of its ends the junction is not consistent with the germline gene, which may arise from a read error. The CDR3 DNA follows: TGTGCCAGCAGTTACTCGCGACAGCTCGGGGACAATCAGCAGTTCTTC. Protein: CASSYSRQLGDNQQFF. This chain links TRBV6-5 with TRBJ2-1; D is possibly TRBD1 (6 bases). Germline V gene sequence: CDR1 MNHEY, CDR2 SVGAGI. The CDR3 covers 16 residues.

This chain connects TRBV20-1 to TRBJ1-2, with D perhaps matching TRBD1 (6 bases). Trimming removed 4 bases from V and 5 bases from J, with 23 bases in between. This CDR3 region has 16 residues. Per germline, CDR1 DFQATT and CDR2 SNEGSKA (reference sequence). CDR3 DNA: TGCAGTGCTACTCGACAGGAACCGGAGTTTGGTTATGGCTACACCTTC. Its translation: CSATRQEPEFGYGYTF.

The chain joins TRBV19 to TRBJ2-1; a possible D gene is TRBD2 (6 bases). The germline CDR1 and CDR2 sequences are LNHDA and SQIVND (reference sequence). This CDR3 is built from 14 residues. With 5 bases removed from V and 1 base from J, the gap between germline ends came to 9 bases. The chain's CDR3 is CASSSRESYNEQFF. CDR3 in DNA: TGTGCCAGTAGTTCCCGGGAGTCCTACAATGAGCAGTTCTTC.

This chain joins TRBV15 and TRBJ1-3; D not certain. Germline lookup yields CDR1 LNHNV and CDR2 YYDKDF (reference sequence). V was pared by 0 bases and J by 6 bases, with 18 bases between. CDR3 length equals 17 residues. The CDR3 DNA sequence: TGTGCCACCAGCAGAGAGCGACGGCCGTGGTGGGTAAACACCATATATTTT. As protein: CATSRERRPWWVNTIYF. Filled out from reference TRBV15 and TRBJ1-3, the complete variable domain reads DAMVIQNPRYQVTQFGKPVTLSCSQTLNHNVMYWYQQKSSQAPKLLFHYYDKDFNNEADTPDNFQSRRPNTSFCFLDIRSPGLGDTAMYLCATSRERRPWWVNTIYFGEGSWLTVV.

The chain uses TRBV20-1 and TRBJ2-1, with D possibly TRBD2 on 5 matching bases. The CDR3 contains 11 residues. Trimming removed 2 bases from V and 8 bases from J, with 7 bases in between. Germline V CDR1 and CDR2: DFQATT, SNEGSKA (reference sequence). The CDR3 DNA reads TGCAGTGCTAGACGGGATGATGAGCAGTTCTTC. Encoded protein: CSARRDDEQFF.

J is TRBJ1-1 and V is TRBV6-6; D call uncertain. Germline lookup yields CDR1 MNHNY and CDR2 SVGAGI (reference sequence). V lost 8 bases and J 5 bases, leaving 18 bases between the germline ends. CDR3 size: 14 residues. The DNA of the CDR3 is TGTGCCAGCTGGGAAGGTGGGGTCCCTACTGAAGCTTTCTTT. Its protein product is CASWEGGVPTEAFF.

The rearrangement links TRBV10-3 to TRBJ2-1; 12 positions match TRBD2. Trimming removed 3 bases from V and 9 bases from J; junction bases left unmatched: 9. This CDR3 is built from 16 residues. Germline values: CDR1 ENHRY, CDR2 SYGVKD. CDR3 amino acids: CAISDTSGGPEGEQFF. Here the CDR3 DNA reads TGTGCCATCAGTGATACTAGCGGGGGGCCGGAGGGTGAGCAGTTCTTC.

The V gene is TRBV28, the J gene TRBJ2-1, with D tentatively TRBD1 (5 bases). Germline V gene lookup returns CDR1 MDHEN and CDR2 SYDVKM. The ends were cut back, 2 bases at V and 8 bases at J, with 13 bases in the middle. The CDR3 sequence is 14 residues long. In nucleotides, the CDR3 is TGTGCCAGCAGTTTAACGCAGGGTATCGATGAGCAGTTCTTC. Amino acids: CASSLTQGIDEQFF. Full variable domain (remainder filled in from reference TRBV28 and TRBJ2-1): DVKVTQSSRYLVKRTGEKVFLECVQDMDHENMFWYRQDPGLGLRLIYFSYDVKMKEKGDIPEGYSVSREKKERFSLILESASTNQTSMYLCASSLTQGIDEQFFGPGTRLTVL.

This sequence joins TRBV5-1 and TRBJ2-7, with 10 bases fitting TRBD1. The V gene end was trimmed by 6 bases and the J gene end by 3 bases; junction bases not matched to a gene: 6. The length of the CDR3 is 14 residues. The germline V gene has CDR1 SGHRS and CDR2 YFSETQ. CDR3 residues: CASTLGTGDYEQYF. In DNA form, the CDR3 reads TGCGCCAGCACCTTAGGGACAGGGGACTACGAGCAGTACTTC.

This clonotype was observed a few times. The chain carries TRBV4-1 and TRBJ2-7; D may be TRBD1 or TRBD2 (5 bases each). The CDR3 spans 13 residues. Germline V gene sequence: CDR1 MGHRA, CDR2 YSYEKL. The V and J ends lost 3 bases and 6 bases respectively, with 12 bases between them. The CDR3 DNA sequence: TGCGCCAGCAGCCAGGGGGACCGGCTCGAGCAGTACTTC. Amino acids: CASSQGDRLEQYF.

The chain carries TRBV10-1 and TRBJ2-3; TRBD2 matches 13 bases. The CDR3 extends over 17 amino acids. Trimming removed 2 bases from V and 0 bases from J; junction bases left unmatched: 2. The germline V gene encodes CDR1 WNHNN and CDR2 SYGVQD (reference sequence). Written as DNA, the CDR3 is TGCGCCAGCAGTGAGGGGACTAGCGGGACCAGCACAGATACGCAGTATTTT. Translated: CASSEGTSGTSTDTQYF.

This clonotype was recorded once. The CDR3 loop is CASSYFNRVYEQYF. The CDR3 DNA reads as TGTGCCAGCAGTTATTTTAACAGGGTTTACGAGCAGTACTTC. V usage is TRBV28 and J usage is TRBJ2-7, with D possibly matching TRBD1 (6 bases). Per germline, CDR1 MDHEN and CDR2 SYDVKM. This CDR3 contains 14 residues. Trimming stripped 4 bases from V and 4 bases from J, with 14 bases between. Full variable domain (remainder filled in from reference TRBV28 and TRBJ2-7): DVKVTQSSRYLVKRTGEKVFLECVQDMDHENMFWYRQDPGLGLRLIYFSYDVKMKEKGDIPEGYSVSREKKERFSLILESASTNQTSMYLCASSYFNRVYEQYFGPGTRLTVT.

The rearrangement joins TRBV5-1 to TRBJ2-5; perhaps TRBD1 as D (6 bases). Germline loops: CDR1 SGHRS, CDR2 YFSETQ. The CDR3 consists of 17 residues. V was clipped by 0 bases and J by 4 bases, with 19 bases between them. The CDR3: CASSLARDTLSGETQYF. In DNA form, the CDR3 reads TGCGCCAGCAGCTTGGCCCGGGACACACTCTCGGGAGAGACCCAGTACTTC.

This rearrangement joins TRBV29-1 to TRBJ2-2; possibly TRBD2 for D (5 bases). CDR1 is SQVTM, CDR2 ANQGSEA, per germline. The V end was cut by 2 bases, the J end by 1 base, with 8 bases between. The CDR3 loop spans 14 amino acids. The CDR3 protein is CSVEKLGNTGELFF. The DNA for the CDR3 is TGCAGCGTTGAAAAACTAGGGAACACCGGGGAGCTGTTTTTT.

There are a few counts of this clonotype. CDR3 in DNA: TGCAGCGTAATCGGGGGCTACGAGCAGTACTTC. It yields the protein CSVIGGYEQYF. V gene TRBV29-1 combines with J gene TRBJ2-7; tentatively, D is TRBD2 (6 bases). V gave up 6 bases and J gave up 3 bases, with 9 bases separating them. This CDR3 comprises 11 residues. Looked up from germline, CDR1 is SQVTM and CDR2 is ANQGSEA.

V and J are TRBV3-1 and TRBJ2-3; no definite D call. The CDR3 length is 14 residues. The V gene lost 4 bases and the J gene lost 2 bases, with 10 bases spanning the gap. Germline assignment: CDR1 LGHDT and CDR2 YNNKEL (reference sequence). The CDR3 DNA reads as TGTGCCAGCAGCCGGATTGGCAACACAGATACGCAGTATTTT. Protein sequence: CASSRIGNTDTQYF.

The J gene is TRBJ2-5, the V gene TRBV12-3 or TRBV12-4; D possibly corresponds to TRBD1 (5 bases). The length of the CDR3 is 14 residues. Trimming cost V 0 bases and J 4 bases, with 9 bases left between them. In nucleotides, the CDR3 is TGTGCCAGCAGTTTAGCGGCCAGGGTAGAGACCCAGTACTTC. Its translation: CASSLAARVETQYF.